Given below is one TCR beta chain in context. The antigen is undetermined. Unique molecular identifiers were added to individual cDNA molecules. TCRdb recomputed calls from the 5' RACE reads with MiXCR, one row per CDR3 protein. The repertoire holds tens of thousands of distinct CDR3 sequences, with around 10% as singletons. This sample stems from a study of early T cells in non-severe SARS-CoV-2 infection. Study information: Sequencing used unsorted whole-blood bulk RNA, so chains lack pairing. General study results and limits: Matching results from VDJdb favored anti-spike CD8 responses, leaving private and CD4 specificities undetected.

The sample consisted of whole blood. The clonotype was recovered from an adult who was a healthcare worker with PCR-confirmed SARS-CoV-2 infection or an uninfected control (not recorded which).

CDR3 coding DNA: TGCAGCGTTGCCCGCGACTCCTACGAGCAGTACTTC. It yields the protein CSVARDSYEQYF. The V gene is TRBV29-1, the J gene TRBJ2-7, with no clear D. Germline loops: CDR1 SQVTM, CDR2 ANQGSEA. Trimming stripped 4 bases from V and 0 bases from J, with 7 bases between. This CDR3 is 12 amino acids long.